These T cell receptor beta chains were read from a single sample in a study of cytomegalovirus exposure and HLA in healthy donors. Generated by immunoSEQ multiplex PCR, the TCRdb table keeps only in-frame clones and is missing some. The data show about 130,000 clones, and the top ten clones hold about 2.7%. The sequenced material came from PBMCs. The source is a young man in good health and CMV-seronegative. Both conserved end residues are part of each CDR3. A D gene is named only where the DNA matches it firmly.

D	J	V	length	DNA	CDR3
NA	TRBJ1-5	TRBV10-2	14	TGCGCCAGCAGTCTTACAGGGAGCAATCAGCCCCAGCATTTT	CASSLTGSNQPQHF
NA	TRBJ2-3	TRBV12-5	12	TGTGCTAGTGGAGACACCACAGATACGCAGTATTTT	CASGDTTDTQYF
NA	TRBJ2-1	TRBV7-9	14	TGTGCCAGCAGCTTGCTAGCAGACTACAATGAGCAGTTCTTC	CASSLLADYNEQFF
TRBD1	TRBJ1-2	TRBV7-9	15	TGTGCCAGCAGCCCGCGGGACAGAACTAACTATGGCTACACCTTC	CASSPRDRTNYGYTF
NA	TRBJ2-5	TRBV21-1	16	TGTGCCAGCAGCAACGACGAGCGGGAGTCTGAAGAGACCCAGTACTTC	CASSNDERESEETQYF
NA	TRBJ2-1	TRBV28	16	TGTGCCAGCAGTTTTTTATTCGGCGGCCCCGAGGATGAGCAGTTCTTC	CASSFLFGGPEDEQFF
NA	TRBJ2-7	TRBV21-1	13	TGTGCCAGCAGCGGGGAAACAGGGCGCGAGCAGTACTTC	CASSGETGREQYF
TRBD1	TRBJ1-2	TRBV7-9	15	TGTGCCAGCAGCTCGGACAGGGGAAGACAGGATGGCTACACCTTC	CASSSDRGRQDGYTF
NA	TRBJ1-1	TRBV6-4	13	TGTGCCAGCAGGGAAGGACAGAACACTGAAGCTTTCTTT	CASREGQNTEAFF
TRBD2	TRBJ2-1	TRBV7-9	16	TGTGCCAGCAGCCAACACGGACTAGCGGGAGGGGGGGAGCAGTTCTTC	CASSQHGLAGGGEQFF
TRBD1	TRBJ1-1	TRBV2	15	TGTGCCAGCAGGGAACCGGGACAGACAGTTACTGAAGCTTTCTTT	CASREPGQTVTEAFF
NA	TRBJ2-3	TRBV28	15	TGTGCCAGCAGTTACTTGACAGGCGACACAGATACGCAGTATTTT	CASSYLTGDTDTQYF
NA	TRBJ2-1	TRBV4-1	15	TGCGCCAGCAGCCAAGGAAGGGGCGCTTACAATGAGCAGTTCTTC	CASSQGRGAYNEQFF
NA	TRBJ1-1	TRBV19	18	TGTGCCAGTAGTATAGAACAGAATTATTGGACAGATAAAGAGGAAGCTTTCTTT	CASSIEQNYWTDKEEAFF
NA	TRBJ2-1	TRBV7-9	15	TGTGCCAGCAGCCGCCAAAGGGGCGATTACAATGAGCAGTTCTTC	CASSRQRGDYNEQFF
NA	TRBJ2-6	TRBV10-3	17	TGTGCCATCAGTGAGTCGAGGGTAGGCTCTGGGGCCAACGTCCTGACTTTC	CAISESRVGSGANVLTF
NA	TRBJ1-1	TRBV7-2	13	TGTGCCAGCAGCTTAGCCACGGGGACTGAAGCTTTCTTT	CASSLATGTEAFF
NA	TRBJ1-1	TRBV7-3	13	TGTGCCAGCAGCTTAACGGGTTGGACTGAAGCCTTCTTT	CASSLTGWTEAFF
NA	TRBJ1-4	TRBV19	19	TGTGCCAGTAGTATCGCCGCAGGGGATTGGGTGTTTGCTAATGAAAAACTGTTTTTT	CASSIAAGDWVFANEKLFF
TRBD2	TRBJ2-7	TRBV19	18	TGTGCCAGTAGTATGAGCAGGACTAGCGGGAGCGGGACCTACGAGCAGTACTTC	CASSMSRTSGSGTYEQYF
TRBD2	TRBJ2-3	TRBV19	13	TGTGCCAGTAGTACCGGACTAGCGGCCGCGCAGTATTTT	CASSTGLAAAQYF
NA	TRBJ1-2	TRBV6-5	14	TGTGCCAGCAGTAACTACCAGACAGGCTATGGCTACACCTTC	CASSNYQTGYGYTF
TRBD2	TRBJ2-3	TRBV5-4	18	TGTGCCAGCAGCTTGGGTGGTAGCGGGAGGGCCAGGACAGATACGCAGTATTTT	CASSLGGSGRARTDTQYF
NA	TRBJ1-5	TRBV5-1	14	TGCGCCAGCAGCTTGGGGGGGGTGGGGCAGCCCCAGCATTTT	CASSLGGVGQPQHF
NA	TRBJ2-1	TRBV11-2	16	TGTGCCAGCAGCTCACTTATCGGGACATTAGCTAATGAGCAGTTCTTC	CASSSLIGTLANEQFF
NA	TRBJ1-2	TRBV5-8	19	TGTGCCAGCAGCTCGACCCGGGACTTCCACGAGTTAGCTAACTATGGCTACACCTTC	CASSSTRDFHELANYGYTF
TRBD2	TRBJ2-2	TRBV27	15	TGTGCCAGCGGCCTAGCGGGAGCCGTGACTGGGGAGCTGTTTTTT	CASGLAGAVTGELFF
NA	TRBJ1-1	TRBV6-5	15	TGTGCCAGCAGTTACTCGCGGCAGGGTCGCACTGAAGCTTTCTTT	CASSYSRQGRTEAFF
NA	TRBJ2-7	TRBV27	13	TGTGCCAGCAGTTTTACCGGGAGATACGAGCAGTACTTC	CASSFTGRYEQYF
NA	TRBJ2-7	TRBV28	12	TGTGCCAGCAGTCTCGGTTCCTACGAGCAGTACTTC	CASSLGSYEQYF
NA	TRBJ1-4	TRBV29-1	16	TGCAGCGTGGGGCCTCCCGAGATTCCCTATAGTGAAAAACTGTTTTTT	CSVGPPEIPYSEKLFF
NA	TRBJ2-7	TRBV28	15	TGTGCCAGCAGTCCGCGGACACTGGCCACCTACGAGCAGTACTTC	CASSPRTLATYEQYF
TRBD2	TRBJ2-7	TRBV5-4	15	TGTGCCAGCAGCCCCCCCGGGACTAGCTCCTACGAGCAGTACTTC	CASSPPGTSSYEQYF
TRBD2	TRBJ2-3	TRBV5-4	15	TGTGCCAGCAGCCGAACTAGCGGGTCGGCTGATACGCAGTATTTT	CASSRTSGSADTQYF
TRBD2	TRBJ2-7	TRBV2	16	TGTGCCAGCAGTGGTGGGACTAGCGGAAGACACTACGAGCAGTACTTC	CASSGGTSGRHYEQYF
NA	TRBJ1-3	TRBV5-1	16	TGCGCCAGCAGTTATGGCAGGTCTAACTCTGGAAACACCATATATTTT	CASSYGRSNSGNTIYF
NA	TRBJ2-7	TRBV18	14	TGTGCCAGCTCACCACCTGAGGGAGCGGGCGAGCAGTACTTC	CASSPPEGAGEQYF
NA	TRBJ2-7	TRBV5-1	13	TGCGCCAGCAGATCGAGCTTGTTTGATGGGCAGTACTTC	CASRSSLFDGQYF
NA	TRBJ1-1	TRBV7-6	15	TGTGCCAGCAGCATGTCCGGGGGGGGGAACACTGAAGCTTTCTTT	CASSMSGGGNTEAFF
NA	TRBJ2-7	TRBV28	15	TGTGCCAGCTGTCACGACAGTTTGGGGGGCTACGAGCAGTACTTC	CASCHDSLGGYEQYF
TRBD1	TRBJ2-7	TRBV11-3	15	TGTGCCAGCAGCTTGGGGACAGGGCCTTCCTACGAGCAGTACTTC	CASSLGTGPSYEQYF
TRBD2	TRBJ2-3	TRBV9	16	TGTGCCAGCAGCAATCTCCAGCGGGAGGCCCCAGATACGCAGTATTTT	CASSNLQREAPDTQYF
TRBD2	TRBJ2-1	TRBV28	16	TGTGCCAGCAGTTTGAGTAGCGGGTATTCCTACAATGAGCAGTTCTTC	CASSLSSGYSYNEQFF
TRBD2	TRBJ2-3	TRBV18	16	TGTGCCAGCTCAAGAGACGCGGGGGGTAGCACAGATACGCAGTATTTT	CASSRDAGGSTDTQYF
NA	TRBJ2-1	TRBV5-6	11	TGTGCCAGCAGCTTCGTGAATGAGCAGTTCTTC	CASSFVNEQFF
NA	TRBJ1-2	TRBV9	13	TGTGCCAGCAGCGCCGTGGGAGGGTATGGCTACACCTTC	CASSAVGGYGYTF
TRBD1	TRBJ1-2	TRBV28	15	TGTGCCAGCAGTTTACGTGGACAGGGGGACTATGGCTACACCTTC	CASSLRGQGDYGYTF
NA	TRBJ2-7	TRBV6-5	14	TGTGCCAGCAGTTACTCTACAGGGAACTACGAGCAGTACTTC	CASSYSTGNYEQYF
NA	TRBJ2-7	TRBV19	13	TGTGCCAGTAGTATAGCATTCTCCTACGAGCAGTACTTC	CASSIAFSYEQYF
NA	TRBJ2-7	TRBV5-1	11	TGCGCCAGCAGCTTGGCGGACGAGCAGTACTTC	CASSLADEQYF
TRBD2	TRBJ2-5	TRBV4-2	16	TGTGCCAGCAGCCAAGCCGGGACTAGCGGCCAAGAGACCCAGTACTTC	CASSQAGTSGQETQYF
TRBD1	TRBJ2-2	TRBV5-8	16	TGTGCCAGCAGCTCCGGACAGGGAATAGGCACCGGGGAGCTGTTTTTT	CASSSGQGIGTGELFF
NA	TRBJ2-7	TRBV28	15	TGTGCCAGCAGTCCCCGAGATAGATTCACCTACGAGCAGTACTTC	CASSPRDRFTYEQYF
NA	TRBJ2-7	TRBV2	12	TGTGCCAGCAGTGGACAAGCCTACGAGCAGTACTTC	CASSGQAYEQYF
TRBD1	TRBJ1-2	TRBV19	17	TGTGCCAGTAGTATTAGCGGGACAGGGATCGGAGACTATGGCTACACCTTC	CASSISGTGIGDYGYTF
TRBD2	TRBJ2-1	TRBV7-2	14	TGTGCCAGCAGCTCCTCCCCCGGGAGGTATGAGCAGTTCTTC	CASSSSPGRYEQFF
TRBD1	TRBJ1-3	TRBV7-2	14	TGTGCCAGCAGTGCGACAGGGGCTGGAAACACCATATATTTT	CASSATGAGNTIYF
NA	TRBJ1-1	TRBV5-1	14	TGCGCCAGCAGTTTACAGGGCGCGAACACTGAAGCTTTCTTT	CASSLQGANTEAFF
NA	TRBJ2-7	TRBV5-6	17	TGTGCCAGCAGCTCCCATCTGATCTGGACTGACTTACCCGAGCAGTACTTC	CASSSHLIWTDLPEQYF